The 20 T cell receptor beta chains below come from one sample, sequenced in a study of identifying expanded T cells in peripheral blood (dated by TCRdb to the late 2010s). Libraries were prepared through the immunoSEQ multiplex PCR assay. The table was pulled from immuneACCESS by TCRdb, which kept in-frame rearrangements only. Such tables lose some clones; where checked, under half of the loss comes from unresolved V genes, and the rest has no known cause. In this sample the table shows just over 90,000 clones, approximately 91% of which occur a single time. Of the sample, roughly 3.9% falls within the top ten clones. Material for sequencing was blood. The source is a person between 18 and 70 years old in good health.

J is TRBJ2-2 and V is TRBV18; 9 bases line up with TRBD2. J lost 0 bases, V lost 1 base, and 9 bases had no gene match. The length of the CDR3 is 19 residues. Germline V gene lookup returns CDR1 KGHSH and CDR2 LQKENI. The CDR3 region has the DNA TGTGCCAGCTCACCACTAGTGAGCGGGAGGTCCGCGAACACCGGGGAGCTGTTTTTT. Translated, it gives CASSPLVSGRSANTGELFF. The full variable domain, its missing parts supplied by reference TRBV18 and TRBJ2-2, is NAGVMQNPRHLVRRRGQEARLRCSPMKGHSHVYWYRQLPEEGLKFMVYLQKENIIDESGMPKERFSAEFPKEGPSILRIQQVVRGDSAAYFCASSPLVSGRSANTGELFFGEGSRLTVL.

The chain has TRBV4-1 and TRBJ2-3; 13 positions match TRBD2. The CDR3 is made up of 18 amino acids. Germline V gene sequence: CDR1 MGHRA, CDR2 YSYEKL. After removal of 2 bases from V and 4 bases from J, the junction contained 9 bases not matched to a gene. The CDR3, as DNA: TGCGCCAGCAGCCAACGACACACTAGCGGGGGGGATGCAGATACGCAGTATTTT. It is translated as CASSQRHTSGGDADTQYF.

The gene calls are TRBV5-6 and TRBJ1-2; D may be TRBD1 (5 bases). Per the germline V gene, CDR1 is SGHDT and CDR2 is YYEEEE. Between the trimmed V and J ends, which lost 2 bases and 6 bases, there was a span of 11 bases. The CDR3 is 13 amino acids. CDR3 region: CASSFLGVDGYTF. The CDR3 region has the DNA TGTGCCAGCAGCTTTTTAGGGGTCGATGGCTACACCTTC.

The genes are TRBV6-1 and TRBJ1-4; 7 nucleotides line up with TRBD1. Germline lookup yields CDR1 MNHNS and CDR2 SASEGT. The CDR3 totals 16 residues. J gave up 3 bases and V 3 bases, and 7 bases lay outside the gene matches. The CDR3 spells CASSDPGQVPNEKLFF. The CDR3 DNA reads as TGTGCCAGCAGTGACCCCGGACAGGTGCCTAATGAAAAACTGTTTTTT.

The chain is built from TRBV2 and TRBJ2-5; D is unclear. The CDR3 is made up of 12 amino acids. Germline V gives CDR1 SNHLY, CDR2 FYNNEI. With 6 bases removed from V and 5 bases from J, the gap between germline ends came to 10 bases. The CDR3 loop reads CASRGSLETQYF. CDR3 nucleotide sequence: TGTGCCAGCAGAGGCAGTCTCGAGACCCAGTACTTC.

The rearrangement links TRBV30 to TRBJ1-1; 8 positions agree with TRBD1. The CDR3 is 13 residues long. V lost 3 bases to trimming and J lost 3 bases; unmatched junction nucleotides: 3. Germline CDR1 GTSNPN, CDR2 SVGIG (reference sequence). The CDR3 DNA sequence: TGTGCCTGGAGCGTGGACAGGGACACTGAAGCTTTCTTT. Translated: CAWSVDRDTEAFF. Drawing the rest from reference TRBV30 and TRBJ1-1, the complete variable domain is SQTIHQWPATLVQPVGSPLSLECTVEGTSNPNLYWYRQAAGRGLQLLFYSVGIGQISSEVPQNLSASRPQDRQFILSSKKLLLSDSGFYLCAWSVDRDTEAFFGQGTRLTVV.

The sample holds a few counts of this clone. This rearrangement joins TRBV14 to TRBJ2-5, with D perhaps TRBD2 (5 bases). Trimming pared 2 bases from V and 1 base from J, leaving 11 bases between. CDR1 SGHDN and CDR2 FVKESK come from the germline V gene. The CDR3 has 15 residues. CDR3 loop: CASSQPAGVQETQYF. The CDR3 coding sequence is TGTGCCAGCAGCCAACCCGCCGGGGTCCAAGAGACCCAGTACTTC.

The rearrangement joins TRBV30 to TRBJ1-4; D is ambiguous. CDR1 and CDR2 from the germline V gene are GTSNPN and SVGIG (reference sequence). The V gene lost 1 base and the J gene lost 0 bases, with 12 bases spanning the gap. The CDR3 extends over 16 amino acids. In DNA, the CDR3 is TGTGCCTGGAGTGGCCCCCCCGGTACAACTAATGAAAAACTGTTTTTT. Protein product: CAWSGPPGTTNEKLFF.

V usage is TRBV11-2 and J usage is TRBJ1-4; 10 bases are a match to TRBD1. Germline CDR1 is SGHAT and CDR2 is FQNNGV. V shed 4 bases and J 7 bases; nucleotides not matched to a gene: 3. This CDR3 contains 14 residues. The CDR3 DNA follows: TGTGCCAGCAGCTGGGACAGGGGTTCTGAAAAACTGTTTTTT. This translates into CASSWDRGSEKLFF.

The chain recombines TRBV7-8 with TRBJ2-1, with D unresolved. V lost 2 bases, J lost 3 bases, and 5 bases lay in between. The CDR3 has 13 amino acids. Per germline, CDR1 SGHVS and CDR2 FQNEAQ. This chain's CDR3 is CASSLTDYNEQFF. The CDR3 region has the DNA TGTGCCAGCAGCTTAACGGACTACAATGAGCAGTTCTTC.

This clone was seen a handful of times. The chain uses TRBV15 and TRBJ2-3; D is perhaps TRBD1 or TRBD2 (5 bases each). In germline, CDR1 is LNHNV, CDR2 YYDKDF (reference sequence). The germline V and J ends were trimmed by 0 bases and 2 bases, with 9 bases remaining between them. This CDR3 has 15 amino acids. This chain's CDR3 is CATSRDDGATDTQYF. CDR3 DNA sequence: TGTGCCACCAGCAGAGATGACGGGGCCACAGATACGCAGTATTTT.

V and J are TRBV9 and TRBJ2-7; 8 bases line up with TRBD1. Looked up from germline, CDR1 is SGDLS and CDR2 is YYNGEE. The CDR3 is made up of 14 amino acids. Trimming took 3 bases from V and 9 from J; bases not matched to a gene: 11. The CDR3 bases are TGTGCCAGCAGCGCCTACCCACAGGGGGGCGTGCAGTACTTC. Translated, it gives CASSAYPQGGVQYF.

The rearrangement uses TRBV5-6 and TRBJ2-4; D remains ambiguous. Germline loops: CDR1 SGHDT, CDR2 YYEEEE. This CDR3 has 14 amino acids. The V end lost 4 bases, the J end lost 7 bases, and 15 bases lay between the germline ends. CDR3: CASSHTFVVNIQYF. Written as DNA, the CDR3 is TGTGCCAGCAGCCACACCTTTGTCGTCAACATTCAGTACTTC.

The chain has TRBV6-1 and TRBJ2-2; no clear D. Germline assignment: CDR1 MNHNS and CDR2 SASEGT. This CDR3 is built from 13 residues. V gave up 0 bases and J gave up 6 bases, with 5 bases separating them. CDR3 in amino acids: CASSEADPGELFF. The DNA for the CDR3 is TGTGCCAGCAGTGAAGCTGATCCCGGGGAGCTGTTTTTT.

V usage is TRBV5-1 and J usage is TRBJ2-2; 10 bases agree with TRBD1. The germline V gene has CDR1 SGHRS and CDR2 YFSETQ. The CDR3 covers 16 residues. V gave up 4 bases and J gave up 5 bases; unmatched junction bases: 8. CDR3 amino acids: CASSLTGQGGTGELFF. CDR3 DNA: TGCGCCAGCAGCCTGACCGGACAGGGGGGAACCGGGGAGCTGTTTTTT.

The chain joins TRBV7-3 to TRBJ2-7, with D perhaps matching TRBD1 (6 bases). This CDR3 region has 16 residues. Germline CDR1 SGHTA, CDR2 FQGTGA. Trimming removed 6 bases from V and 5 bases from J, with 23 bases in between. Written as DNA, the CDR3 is TGTGCCAGCAGGAATACAGGGTTAGGCAGTGTTAACGAGCAGTACTTC. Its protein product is CASRNTGLGSVNEQYF.

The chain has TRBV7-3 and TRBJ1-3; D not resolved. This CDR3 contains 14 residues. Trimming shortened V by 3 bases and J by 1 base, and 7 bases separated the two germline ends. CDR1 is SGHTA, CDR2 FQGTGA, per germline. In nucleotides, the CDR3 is TGTGCCAGCAGCTTGGGCAGATCTGGAAACACCATATATTTT. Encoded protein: CASSLGRSGNTIYF.

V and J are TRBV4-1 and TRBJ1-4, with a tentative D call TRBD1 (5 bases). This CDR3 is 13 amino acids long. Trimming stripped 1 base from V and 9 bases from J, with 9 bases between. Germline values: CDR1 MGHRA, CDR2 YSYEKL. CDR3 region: CASSQVSGQKLFF. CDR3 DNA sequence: TGCGCCAGCAGCCAAGTGTCAGGGCAAAAACTGTTTTTT.

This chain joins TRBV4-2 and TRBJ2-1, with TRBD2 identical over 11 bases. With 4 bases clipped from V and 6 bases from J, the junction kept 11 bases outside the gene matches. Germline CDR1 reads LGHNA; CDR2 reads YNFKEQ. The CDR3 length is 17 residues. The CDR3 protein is CASSPRQGLADINEQFF. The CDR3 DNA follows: TGTGCCAGCAGCCCCCGACAGGGACTAGCGGATATCAATGAGCAGTTCTTC.

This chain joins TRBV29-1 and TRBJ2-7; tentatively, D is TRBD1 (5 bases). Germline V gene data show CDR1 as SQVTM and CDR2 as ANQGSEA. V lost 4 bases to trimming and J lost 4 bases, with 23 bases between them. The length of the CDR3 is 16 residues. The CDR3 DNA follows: TGCAGCGTTGTCCCATCAGGGCCGCCTTACATATACGAGCAGTACTTC. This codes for CSVVPSGPPYIYEQYF.